One and the same sample provided the 2 T cell receptor beta chains below, sequenced in a study of cytomegalovirus exposure and HLA in healthy donors (dated by TCRdb to 2017 to 2019). The library was generated by the immunoSEQ multiplex PCR assay. The multiplex PCR relied on a mix of 60 forward primers for TCR Vbeta segments and 13 reverse primers for TCR Jbeta segments. The immuneACCESS repertoire file appears here via TCRdb, limited to in-frame rearrangements. These files lack a portion of the clones; in checked studies, under half of the deficit traces to unresolved V genes, and the cause of the others is not known. The sample contains around 110,000 clones, 82% of them found a single time. The ten largest clones add up to 2% to 3% of the sample. Sample: PBMCs. These receptor sequences come from a man younger than 45 in good health and CMV-seropositive.

This rearrangement joins TRBV5-1 to TRBJ2-7, with D possibly TRBD1 on 6 matching bases. The CDR3 consists of 15 residues. The germline V and J ends were trimmed by 1 base and 6 bases, with 17 bases remaining between them. Germline CDR1 and CDR2: SGHRS and YFSETQ. CDR3 DNA: TGCGCCAGCAGCTTGACGTCAGGGGAATCCACCGAGCAGTACTTC. Residues: CASSLTSGESTEQYF.

The rearrangement joins TRBV27 to TRBJ1-2; D is unresolved. The CDR3 length is 14 residues. The V end was cut by 3 bases, the J end by 4 bases, with 12 bases between. In germline, CDR1 is MNHEY, CDR2 SMNVEV (reference sequence). The CDR3 region has the DNA TGTGCCAGCAGTTTGAACAGCCAGTTCTATGGCTACACCTTC. Amino acids: CASSLNSQFYGYTF.